A single sample is the source of the 16 T cell receptor beta chains below, sequenced in a study of blood T cells in healthy people across ages. Then a second PCR, running roughly 7 to 11 cycles, was carried out with a sample-barcoded 5' primer and a J-beta primer mix. MiXCR, run by TCRdb on the 5' RACE reads, gives a single entry per CDR3 protein. This sample has some 780,000 distinct CDR3 sequences, with approximately 60% found just once. The specimen sequenced was blood. The origin of the receptors is a man aged 40-49 years in good health.

The chain carries TRBV28 and TRBJ1-4, with 10 bases that match TRBD1. Germline V gene lookup returns CDR1 MDHEN and CDR2 SYDVKM. CDR3 length: 15 residues. V was clipped by 6 bases and J by 6 bases; unmatched bases: 7. The CDR3 DNA follows: TGTGCCAGCAGCCCTTTGGGGACAGGGGATGAAAAACTGTTTTTT. This codes for CASSPLGTGDEKLFF.

This rearrangement joins TRBV7-2 to TRBJ2-5; D gene ambiguous. V shed 5 bases and J shed 11 bases, with 21 bases lying between them. The CDR3 runs to 14 residues. Germline V gives CDR1 SGHTA, CDR2 FQGNSA. The CDR3 sequence is CASSRGAPNNEQYF. The CDR3 nucleotides are TGTGCCAGCAGCCGCGGCGCACCAAACAATGAGCAGTACTTC.

This sequence joins TRBV7-9 and TRBJ1-6; TRBD1 is a possible D gene (6 bases). The CDR3 is 17 amino acids. The germline CDR1 and CDR2 sequences are SEHNR and FQNEAQ (reference sequence). V lost 2 bases and J 10 bases, leaving 21 bases between the germline ends. The CDR3 is CASSLSHKTSGQSPLHF. CDR3 nucleotide sequence: TGTGCCAGCAGCTTAAGCCACAAAACCTCGGGACAATCACCCCTCCACTTT.

The gene calls are TRBV29-1 and TRBJ1-4, with a possible D match to TRBD1 (6 bases). This CDR3 has 14 amino acids. V lost 0 bases to trimming and J lost 1 base, with 6 bases between them. Germline V gives CDR1 SQVTM, CDR2 ANQGSEA. CDR3: CSVEEGGTNEKLFF. The CDR3 coding sequence is TGCAGCGTTGAAGAAGGGGGAACTAATGAAAAACTGTTTTTT.

This clonotype was observed many times. The rearrangement links TRBV27 to TRBJ1-2, with 7 bases identical to TRBD1. Per the germline V gene, CDR1 is MNHEY and CDR2 is SMNVEV (reference sequence). The junction had 3 bases not matched to a gene; V was cut back by 7 bases and J by 4 bases. CDR3 length equals 12 residues. CDR3 loop: CASKGGSYGYTF. Here the CDR3 DNA reads TGTGCCAGCAAAGGGGGCTCCTATGGCTACACCTTC.

The chain combines TRBV4-1 with TRBJ2-1; 11 nucleotides agree with TRBD2. The tail of the sequence fits TRBJ2-7 better, so the J call may be wrong. The germline V gene encodes CDR1 MGHRA and CDR2 YSYEKL. This CDR3 is built from 16 residues. CDR3: CASSKTSGTAYNEQYF. CDR3 DNA sequence: TGCGCCAGCAGCAAGACTAGCGGGACGGCCTACAATGAGCAGTACTTC.

This clonotype was seen a few times. The chain combines TRBV7-2 with TRBJ1-2, with D uncertain. The germline CDR1 and CDR2 sequences are SGHTA and FQGNSA. V dropped 4 bases and J dropped 12 bases, with 12 bases sitting between them. This CDR3 comprises 11 residues. The CDR3: CASSSNPTDTF. The CDR3 DNA follows: TGTGCCAGCAGCTCCAACCCTACCGACACCTTC.

This chain links TRBV3-1 with TRBJ2-5; D call uncertain. In germline, CDR1 is LGHDT, CDR2 YNNKEL (reference sequence). V was shortened by 8 bases and J by 11 bases, with 27 bases between the two germline ends. The CDR3 has 15 amino acids. In nucleotides, the CDR3 is TGTGCCAGCGGGCCCAGCGCTGGAATGCTCTACAAGCAGTACTTC. Translated: CASGPSAGMLYKQYF.

This chain uses TRBV9 with TRBJ2-7, with D perhaps given as TRBD1 or TRBD2 (6 bases each). TRBJ2-5 explains the end of the DNA better; the J call may be wrong. This CDR3 comprises 14 residues. The germline gives CDR1 SGDLS, CDR2 YYNGEE. The CDR3 bases are TGTGCCAGCAGCGAGGGGGACTTTAAAGAGACCCAGTACTTC. It is translated as CASSEGDFKETQYF.

The chain employs TRBV6-5 and TRBJ2-1; D remains unclear. Per germline, CDR1 MNHEY and CDR2 SVGAGI. The germline V and J ends were trimmed by 2 bases and 5 bases, with 7 bases remaining between them. The CDR3 covers 13 residues. The CDR3 DNA follows: TGTGCCAGCAGTTACGGATCCGACAATGAGCAGTTCTTC. This gives the protein CASSYGSDNEQFF.

V usage is TRBV7-2 and J usage is TRBJ1-5; tentatively, D is TRBD1 (6 bases). Germline V lookup: CDR1 SGHTA, CDR2 FQGNSA. Trimming stripped 1 base from V and 5 bases from J, with 12 bases between. This CDR3 is 15 amino acids long. The chain's CDR3 is CASSLDVNRDQPQHF. The CDR3, as DNA: TGTGCCAGCAGCTTAGACGTCAACAGGGATCAGCCCCAGCATTTT.

The V gene is TRBV5-1, the J gene TRBJ2-5; D may be TRBD1 or TRBD2 (5 bases each). The CDR3 has 15 residues. CDR1 is SGHRS and CDR2 is YFSETQ in the germline V gene. Trimming cost V 5 bases and J 5 bases, with 19 bases left between them. The CDR3 DNA reads as TGCGCCAGCAGTAACCCTCAGGGAGCCGCGGAGACCCAGTACTTC. Encoded protein: CASSNPQGAAETQYF.

This clonotype was picked up a small number of times. The rearrangement joins TRBV29-1 to TRBJ2-5; weak D call: TRBD1 (6 bases). CDR1 and CDR2 from the germline V gene are SQVTM and ANQGSEA. The CDR3 is 15 amino acids. The ends were cut back, 4 bases at V and 3 bases at J, with 18 bases in the middle. CDR3 sequence (DNA): TGCAGCGTTGTCCCCCTTGTCGACAGGAAAGAGACCCAGTACTTC. Protein product: CSVVPLVDRKETQYF. The full variable domain, in which reference TRBV29-1 and TRBJ2-5 provide the parts outside the CDR3, is SAVISQKPSRDICQRGTSLTIQCQVDSQVTMMFWYRQQPGQSLTLIATANQGSEATYESGFVIDKFPISRPNLTFSTLTVSNMSPEDSSIYLCSVVPLVDRKETQYFGPGTRLLVL.

The chain combines TRBV7-8 with TRBJ1-2; TRBD1 agrees at 9 bases. The CDR3 runs to 16 residues. The germline gives CDR1 SGHVS, CDR2 FQNEAQ. The V segment lost 5 bases and the J segment 4 bases; nucleotides outside the gene matches: 11. The CDR3 nucleotides read TGTGCCAGCAGCCCCCCATCGGGACAGGGAGTCTATGGCTACACCTTC. As protein: CASSPPSGQGVYGYTF.

The CDR3 region has the DNA TGTGCCAGCAGACTAGCCCAGACAGGGCAGGGAGGGAATGAGCAGTTCTTC. Protein product: CASRLAQTGQGGNEQFF. The V and J genes are TRBV4-2 and TRBJ2-1; the D gene could be TRBD1 or TRBD2 (7 bases each). CDR1 is LGHNA and CDR2 is YNFKEQ in the germline V gene. The CDR3 spans 17 residues. V was trimmed by 6 bases and J by 7 bases, leaving 25 bases between them.

The chain combines TRBV10-3 with TRBJ1-1; no definite D call. This CDR3 region has 13 residues. Germline values: CDR1 ENHRY, CDR2 SYGVKD. V dropped 4 bases and J dropped 4 bases, with 10 bases sitting between them. The CDR3 bases are TGTGCCATCAGTGGGGAGGGCTTCACTGAAGCTTTCTTT. The encoded protein is CAISGEGFTEAFF.